Presented here are 18 T cell receptor beta chains from one specimen sequenced in a study of T cells in Graves' hyperthyroidism and ophthalmopathy. Regions amplified from RNA transcripts were the TCR beta CDR3 regions. Initially, a first-round RT-PCR of the TCR CDR3 employed the HTBI primer set. TCRdb reanalysed the multiplex PCR reads using MiXCR and keeps one entry per CDR3 protein. This sample carries some 650,000 distinct CDR3 sequences, 16% of them seen once, and the ten largest clones take approximately 3.5%. The specimen was blood. The origin of the receptors is a woman aged 35 to 49 with Graves' ophthalmopathy.

In this sample, this clonotype turned up many times. The chain links TRBV27 to TRBJ1-1; the match to TRBD1 covers 8 bases. The CDR3 extends over 17 amino acids. Trimming took 5 bases from V and 4 from J; bases not matched to a gene: 15. The germline V gene has CDR1 MNHEY and CDR2 SMNVEV (reference sequence). CDR3 sequence: CASSPWTGPYRLTEAFF. The CDR3 region has the DNA TGTGCCAGCAGTCCCTGGACAGGGCCTTACCGCCTCACTGAAGCTTTCTTT.

This clonotype was observed at least ten times. The chain joins TRBV30 to TRBJ1-5; D unclear. Germline CDR1 reads GTSNPN; CDR2 reads SVGIG (reference sequence). V was pared by 5 bases and J by 5 bases, with 13 bases between. This CDR3 spans 13 amino acids. The CDR3 loop reads CAWARASYQPQHF. For the CDR3, the DNA is TGTGCCTGGGCCCGGGCCTCATATCAGCCCCAGCATTTT. Variable domain in full (rest from reference TRBV30 and TRBJ1-5): SQTIHQWPATLVQPVGSPLSLECTVEGTSNPNLYWYRQAAGRGLQLLFYSVGIGQISSEVPQNLSASRPQDRQFILSSKKLLLSDSGFYLCAWARASYQPQHFGDGTRLSIL.

This clonotype came up many times. The gene calls are TRBV30 and TRBJ1-6; D gene ambiguous. The CDR3 contains 11 residues. Germline V gene sequence: CDR1 GTSNPN, CDR2 SVGIG (reference sequence). Trimming pared 3 bases from V and 7 bases from J, leaving 4 bases between. The CDR3 loop is CAWSTNSPLHF. CDR3 DNA: TGTGCCTGGAGCACGAATTCACCCCTCCACTTT.

This chain joins TRBV7-9 and TRBJ2-2, with D hard to call. The CDR3 runs to 11 residues. Per the germline V gene, CDR1 is SEHNR and CDR2 is FQNEAQ (reference sequence). With 8 bases removed from V and 10 bases from J, the gap between germline ends came to 11 bases. CDR3 in DNA: TGTGCCAGCGAGAGTTTCGTGGAGCTGTTTTTT. Its protein product is CASESFVELFF.

Ten or more counts support this clonotype. The genes are TRBV7-2 and TRBJ1-2, with 9 positions matching TRBD1. The CDR3 covers 14 residues. The junction had 4 bases not matched to a gene; V was cut back by 3 bases and J by 5 bases. Germline V CDR1 and CDR2: SGHTA, FQGNSA. This chain's CDR3 is CASSFGTGNYGYTF. CDR3 nucleotide sequence: TGTGCCAGCAGCTTTGGGACAGGGAATTATGGCTACACCTTC.

This clonotype occurred many times. The chain uses TRBV2 and TRBJ1-2, with D hard to call. Trimming shortened V by 2 bases and J by 4 bases, and 11 bases separated the two germline ends. Germline CDR1 SNHLY, CDR2 FYNNEI. CDR3 length: 14 residues. DNA of the CDR3: TGTGCCAGCAGTGAAAGTGAAACATTCTATGGCTACACCTTC. Amino acids: CASSESETFYGYTF.

This clonotype was recorded at least ten times. This chain joins TRBV6-1 and TRBJ2-3, with 8 bases fitting TRBD2. The CDR3 totals 14 residues. Germline V gene lookup returns CDR1 MNHNS and CDR2 SASEGT. J gave up 1 base and V 6 bases, and 3 bases lay outside the gene matches. CDR3 in amino acids: CASSLLAGTDTQYF. The CDR3, as DNA: TGTGCCAGCAGCTTACTAGCGGGCACAGATACGCAGTATTTT.

This clonotype was seen repeatedly, ten times or more. CDR3 sequence reads: CASSGLRTDTQYF. CDR3 coding DNA: TGTGCCAGCAGCGGTCTTCGCACAGATACGCAGTATTTT. V usage is TRBV11-2 and J usage is TRBJ2-3; unclear D gene. The length of the CDR3 is 13 residues. Germline V gene lookup returns CDR1 SGHAT and CDR2 FQNNGV. Trimming pared 5 bases from V and 1 base from J, leaving 7 bases between.

This clonotype was detected only a few times. The chain has TRBV5-1 and TRBJ2-3; D is uncertain. Trimming shortened V by 2 bases and J by 9 bases, and 7 bases separated the two germline ends. The germline CDR1 and CDR2 sequences are SGHRS and YFSETQ. The CDR3 covers 11 residues. The CDR3 DNA sequence: TGCGCCAGCAGCTTAGACCAAACGCAGTATTTT. It encodes CASSLDQTQYF.

This rearrangement joins TRBV4-1 to TRBJ2-7, with a tentative D call TRBD2 (5 bases). The germline V gene encodes CDR1 MGHRA and CDR2 YSYEKL. The CDR3 length is 14 residues. V was pared by 2 bases and J by 3 bases, with 11 bases between. The CDR3 loop is CASSQRQEDYEQYF. The CDR3 DNA follows: TGCGCCAGCAGCCAACGCCAGGAGGACTACGAGCAGTACTTC.

This chain links TRBV20-1 with TRBJ2-2; D is possibly TRBD2 (6 bases). V was pared by 5 bases and J by 0 bases, with 10 bases between. The CDR3 extends over 14 amino acids. The germline gives CDR1 DFQATT, CDR2 SNEGSKA (reference sequence). Here the CDR3 reads CSAGLNSNTGELFF. CDR3 bases: TGCAGTGCTGGACTAAACTCGAACACCGGGGAGCTGTTTTTT.

The sample holds many counts of this clonotype. This chain joins TRBV6-1 and TRBJ2-1, with unresolved D. V was cut by 7 bases and J by 5 bases, with 12 bases left in between. Germline V CDR1 and CDR2: MNHNS, SASEGT. The CDR3 covers 13 residues. The CDR3 protein is CASTRSAHNEQFF. DNA for the CDR3: TGTGCCAGCACCAGATCGGCCCACAATGAGCAGTTCTTC.

The chain uses TRBV19 and TRBJ2-3; possibly TRBD1 for D (6 bases). The CDR3 is 14 residues long. Trimming removed 7 bases from V and 5 bases from J, with 16 bases in between. Germline lookup yields CDR1 LNHDA and CDR2 SQIVND (reference sequence). This CDR3 is CASTGDTSLDTQYF. The CDR3 nucleotides read TGTGCCAGTACCGGGGACACCTCCCTAGATACGCAGTATTTT.

This clonotype was counted ten times or more. This chain connects TRBV4-1 to TRBJ2-7, with 13 bases aligning to TRBD2. The CDR3 is made up of 15 amino acids. After removal of 5 bases from V and 7 bases from J, the junction contained 8 bases not matched to a gene. In germline, CDR1 is MGHRA, CDR2 YSYEKL. CDR3 sequence reads: CASSNRLAGGREQYF. The CDR3 nucleotides read TGCGCCAGCAGCAACAGACTAGCGGGAGGTCGGGAGCAGTACTTC.

The genes are TRBV20-1 and TRBJ1-2; no reliable D call. V shed 3 bases and J shed 8 bases, with 10 bases lying between them. CDR3 length equals 11 residues. CDR1 is DFQATT, CDR2 SNEGSKA, per germline (reference sequence). The CDR3 loop reads CSARSALGYTF. The CDR3 DNA reads TGCAGTGCTAGGTCCGCTCTCGGCTACACCTTC.

This clonotype was found a few times. This chain joins TRBV7-9 and TRBJ2-5, with no clear D. The CDR3 has 15 amino acids. V was cut by 1 base and J by 5 bases, with 14 bases left in between. From germline, CDR1 is SEHNR and CDR2 FQNEAQ (reference sequence). In DNA, the CDR3 is TGTGCCAGCAGCTTAGGGGTGCAGGAAGAGGAGACCCAGTACTTC. Translated: CASSLGVQEEETQYF.

This clonotype was recorded many times. The chain is built from TRBV12-3 or TRBV12-4 and TRBJ2-5; tentatively, D is TRBD2 (6 bases). V was clipped by 0 bases and J by 5 bases, with 7 bases between them. The CDR3 totals 13 residues. CDR3 residues: CASSLASGETQYF. CDR3 DNA sequence: TGTGCCAGCAGTTTAGCCAGCGGGGAGACCCAGTACTTC.

This clonotype was detected only a few times. J is TRBJ2-3 and V is TRBV4-1, with D tentatively TRBD1 (5 bases). The CDR3 totals 15 residues. Trimming cost V 3 bases and J 2 bases, with 12 bases left between them. CDR1 MGHRA and CDR2 YSYEKL come from the germline V gene. The CDR3 spells CASSQLDRNTDTQYF. The CDR3 DNA follows: TGCGCCAGCAGCCAGCTCGACAGAAACACAGATACGCAGTATTTT.